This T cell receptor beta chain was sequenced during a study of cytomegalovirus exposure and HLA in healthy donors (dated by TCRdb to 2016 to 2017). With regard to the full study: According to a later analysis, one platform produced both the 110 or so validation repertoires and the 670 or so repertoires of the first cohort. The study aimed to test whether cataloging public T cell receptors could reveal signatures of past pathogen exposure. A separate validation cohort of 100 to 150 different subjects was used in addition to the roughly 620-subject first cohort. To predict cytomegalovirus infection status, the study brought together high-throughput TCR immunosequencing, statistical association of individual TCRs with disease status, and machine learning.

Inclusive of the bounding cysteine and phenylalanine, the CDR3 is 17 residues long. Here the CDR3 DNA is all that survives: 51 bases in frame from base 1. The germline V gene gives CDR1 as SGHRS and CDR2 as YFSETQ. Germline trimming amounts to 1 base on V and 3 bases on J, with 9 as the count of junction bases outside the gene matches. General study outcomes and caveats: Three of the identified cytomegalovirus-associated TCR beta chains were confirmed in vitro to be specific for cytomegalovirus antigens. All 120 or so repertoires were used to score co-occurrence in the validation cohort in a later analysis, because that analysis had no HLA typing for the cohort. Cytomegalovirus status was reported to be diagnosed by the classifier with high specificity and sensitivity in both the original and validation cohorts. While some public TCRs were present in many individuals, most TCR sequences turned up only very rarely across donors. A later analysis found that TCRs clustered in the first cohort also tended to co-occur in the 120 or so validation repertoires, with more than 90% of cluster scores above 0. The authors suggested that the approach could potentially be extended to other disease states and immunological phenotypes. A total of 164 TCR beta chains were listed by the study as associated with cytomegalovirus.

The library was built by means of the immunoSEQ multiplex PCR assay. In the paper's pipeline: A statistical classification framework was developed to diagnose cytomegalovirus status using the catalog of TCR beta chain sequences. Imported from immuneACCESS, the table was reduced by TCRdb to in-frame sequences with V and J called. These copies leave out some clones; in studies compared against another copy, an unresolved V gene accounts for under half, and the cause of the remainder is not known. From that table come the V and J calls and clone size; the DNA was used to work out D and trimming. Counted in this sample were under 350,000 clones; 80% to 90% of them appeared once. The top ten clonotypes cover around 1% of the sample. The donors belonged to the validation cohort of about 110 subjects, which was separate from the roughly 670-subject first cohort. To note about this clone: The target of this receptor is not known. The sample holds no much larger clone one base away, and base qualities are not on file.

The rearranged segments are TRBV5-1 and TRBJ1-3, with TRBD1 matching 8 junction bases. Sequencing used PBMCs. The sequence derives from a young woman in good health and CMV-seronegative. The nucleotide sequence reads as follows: TGCGCCAGCAGCTTGACCCGGACAGGGATGGATGGAAACACCATATATTTT. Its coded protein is CASSLTRTGMDGNTIYF.